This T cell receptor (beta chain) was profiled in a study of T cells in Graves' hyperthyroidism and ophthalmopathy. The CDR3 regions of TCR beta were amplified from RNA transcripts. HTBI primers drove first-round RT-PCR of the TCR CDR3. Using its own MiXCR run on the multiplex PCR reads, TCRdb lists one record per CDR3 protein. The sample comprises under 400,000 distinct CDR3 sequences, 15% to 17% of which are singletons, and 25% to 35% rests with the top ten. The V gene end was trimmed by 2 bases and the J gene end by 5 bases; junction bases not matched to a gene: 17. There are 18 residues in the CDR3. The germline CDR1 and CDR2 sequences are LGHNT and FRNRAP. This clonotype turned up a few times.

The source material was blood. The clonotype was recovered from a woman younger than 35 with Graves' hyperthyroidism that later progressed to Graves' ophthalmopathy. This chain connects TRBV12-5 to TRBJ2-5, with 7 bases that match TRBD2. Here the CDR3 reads CASGLHREEGFLMETQYF. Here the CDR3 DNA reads TGTGCTAGTGGTTTGCACCGGGAGGAGGGATTTTTAATGGAGACCCAGTACTTC.